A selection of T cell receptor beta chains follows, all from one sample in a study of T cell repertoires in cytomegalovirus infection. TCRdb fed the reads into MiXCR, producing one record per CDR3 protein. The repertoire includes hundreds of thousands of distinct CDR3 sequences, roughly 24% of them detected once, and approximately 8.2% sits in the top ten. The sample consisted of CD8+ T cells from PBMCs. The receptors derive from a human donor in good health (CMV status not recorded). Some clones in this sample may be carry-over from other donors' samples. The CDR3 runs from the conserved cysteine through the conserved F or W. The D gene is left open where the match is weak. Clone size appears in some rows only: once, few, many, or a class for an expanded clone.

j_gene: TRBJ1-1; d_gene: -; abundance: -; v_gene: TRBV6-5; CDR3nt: TGTGCCAGCAGTTACGAAGCCCTCGTAAACACTGAAGCTTTCTTT; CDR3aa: CASSYEALVNTEAFF
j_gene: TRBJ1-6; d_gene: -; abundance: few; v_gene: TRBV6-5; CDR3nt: TGTGCCACCAGGGTGGATGTCTATAATTCACCCCTCCACTTT; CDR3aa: CATRVDVYNSPLHF
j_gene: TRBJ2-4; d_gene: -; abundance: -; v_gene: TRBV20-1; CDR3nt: TGCAGTGCTAGGACAGGAGCTTCCAAAAACATTCAGTACTTC; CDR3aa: CSARTGASKNIQYF
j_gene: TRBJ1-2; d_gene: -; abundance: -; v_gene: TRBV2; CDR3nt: TGTGCCACCCGGGGGATCTATGGCTACACCTTC; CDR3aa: CATRGIYGYTF
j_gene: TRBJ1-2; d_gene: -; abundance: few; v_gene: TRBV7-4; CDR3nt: TGTGCCAGCAGCCTGGTGAGACAGCCCTATGGCTACACCTTC; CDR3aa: CASSLVRQPYGYTF
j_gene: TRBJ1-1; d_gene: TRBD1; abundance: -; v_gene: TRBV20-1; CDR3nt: TGCAGTCTCTACAGGGGGATGAACACTGAAGCTTTCTTT; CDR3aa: CSLYRGMNTEAFF
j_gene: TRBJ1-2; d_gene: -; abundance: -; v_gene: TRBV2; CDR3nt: TGTGCCAGCAGTGAAGGAGGTACGGCGAGCTATGGCTACACCTTC; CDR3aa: CASSEGGTASYGYTF
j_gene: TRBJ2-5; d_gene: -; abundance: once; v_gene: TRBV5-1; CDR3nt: TGCGCCAGCAGCTTTGGAGGAGGGGCAGAGACCCAGTACTTC; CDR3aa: CASSFGGGAETQYF
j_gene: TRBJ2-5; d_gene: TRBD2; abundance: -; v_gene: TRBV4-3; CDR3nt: TGCGCCAGCAGCCAAGGGGGTAGCGGGGGAATCGGAGAGACCCAGTACTTC; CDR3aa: CASSQGGSGGIGETQYF
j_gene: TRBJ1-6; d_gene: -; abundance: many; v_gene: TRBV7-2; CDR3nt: TGTGCCAGCAGCCCCGGGGGAGGGTCACCCCTCCACTTT; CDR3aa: CASSPGGGSPLHF
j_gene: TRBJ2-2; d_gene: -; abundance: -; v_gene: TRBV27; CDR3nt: TGTGCCGGCTGTATTCGGGGGGCTAGCACCGGGGAGCTGTTTTTT; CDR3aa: CAGCIRGASTGELFF
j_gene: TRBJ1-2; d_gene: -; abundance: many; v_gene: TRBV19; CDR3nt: TGTGCCAGTAGTATCGGGCTGTTCTATGGCTACACCTTC; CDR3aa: CASSIGLFYGYTF
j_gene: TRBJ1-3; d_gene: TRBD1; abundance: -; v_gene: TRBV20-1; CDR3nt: TGCAGTGCTCTCCGGGACAGGGTGGTAAACACCATATATTTT; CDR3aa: CSALRDRVVNTIYF
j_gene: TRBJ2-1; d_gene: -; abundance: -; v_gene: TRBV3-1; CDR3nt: TGTGCCAGCAGCCAAGTTTGGATGAGGACTTCCTCCTACAATGAGCAGTTCTTC; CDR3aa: CASSQVWMRTSSYNEQFF
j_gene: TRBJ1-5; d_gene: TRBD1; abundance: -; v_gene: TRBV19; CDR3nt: TGTGCCAGTAGTAAGGGGACAGGGGGAAATCAGCCCCAGCATTTT; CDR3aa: CASSKGTGGNQPQHF
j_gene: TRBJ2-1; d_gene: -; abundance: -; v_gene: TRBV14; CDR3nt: TGTGCCAGCAGCCCAAGCGTGCGGTACAATGAGCAGTTCTTC; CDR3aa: CASSPSVRYNEQFF
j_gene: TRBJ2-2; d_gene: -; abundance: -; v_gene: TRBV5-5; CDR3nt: TGTGCCAGCAGCTTCCCAGATAACACCGGGGAGCTGTTTTTT; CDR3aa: CASSFPDNTGELFF
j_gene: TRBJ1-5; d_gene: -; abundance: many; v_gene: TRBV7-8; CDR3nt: TGTGCCAGCAGCGCCCTAGAGAGAGACATCACCAATCAGCCCCAGCATTTT; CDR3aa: CASSALERDITNQPQHF
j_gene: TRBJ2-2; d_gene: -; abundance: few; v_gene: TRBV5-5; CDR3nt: TGTGCCAGCAGCTTCGGGGCCACGAACACCGGGGAGCTGTTTTTT; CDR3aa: CASSFGATNTGELFF
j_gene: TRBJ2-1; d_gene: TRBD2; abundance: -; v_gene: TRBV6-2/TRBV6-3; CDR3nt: TGTGCCAGCAGCCTATTCGGGACTAGCGGGGGGGACTACAATGAGCAGTTCTTC; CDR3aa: CASSLFGTSGGDYNEQFF
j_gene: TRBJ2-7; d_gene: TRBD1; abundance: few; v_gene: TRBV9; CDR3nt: TGTGCCAGCAGCGTGGGGACAGCGGCGTACGAGCAGTACTTC; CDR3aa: CASSVGTAAYEQYF
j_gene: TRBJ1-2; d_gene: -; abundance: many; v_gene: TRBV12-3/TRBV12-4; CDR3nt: TGTGCCAGCAGTTTCGCGGGATCTCATGGCTACACCTTC; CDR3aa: CASSFAGSHGYTF
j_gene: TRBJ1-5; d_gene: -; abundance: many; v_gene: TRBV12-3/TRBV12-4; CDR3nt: TGTGCCAGCAGCCGGTTCAAGACGTACAATCAGCCCCAGCATTTT; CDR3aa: CASSRFKTYNQPQHF
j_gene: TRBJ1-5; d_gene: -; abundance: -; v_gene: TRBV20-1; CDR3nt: TGCAGTGCCAGACCATATACAGGGAGTAGCAATCAGCCCCAGCATTTT; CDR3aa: CSARPYTGSSNQPQHF